The 32 T cell receptor beta chains in this list originate from one sample, sequenced in a study of cytomegalovirus exposure and HLA in healthy donors. In the PCR, 60 Vbeta and 13 Jbeta primers were used. Using immunoSEQ multiplex PCR, the repertoire was profiled, and TCRdb retains in-frame clones only, with some absent. The repertoire consists of some 200,000 clones, with roughly 79% occurring once and the leading ten covering about 2%. The sequenced material came from PBMCs. The receptors derive from a woman aged 30 to 39 in good health and CMV-seropositive.

This clone came up a few times. The rearrangement joins TRBV16 to TRBJ2-5, with 11 nucleotides matching TRBD1. The length of the CDR3 is 16 residues. CDR1 KGHSY and CDR2 FQNENV come from the germline V gene. The J segment lost 1 base and the V segment lost 2 bases, leaving 3 bases of the junction unmatched. CDR3 nucleotide sequence: TGTGCCAGCAGCCAAAGGGACAGGGGGACCCAAGAGACCCAGTACTTC. This codes for CASSQRDRGTQETQYF. Together with reference TRBV16 and TRBJ2-5, the CDR3 gives the full variable domain: GEEVAQTPKHLVRGEGQKAKLYCAPIKGHSYVFWYQQVLKNEFKFLISFQNENVFDETGMPKERFSAKCLPNSPCSLEIQATKLEDSAVYFCASSQRDRGTQETQYFGPGTRLLVL.

DNA of the CDR3: TGTGCCAGCAGTCCTCGAGCGGGAGGAGGGACCGGGGAGCTGTTTTTT. It translates to CASSPRAGGGTGELFF. The rearrangement joins TRBV27 to TRBJ2-2; TRBD2 matches 9 bases. Trimming cost V 5 bases and J 5 bases; bases outside gene matches: 9. In germline, CDR1 is MNHEY, CDR2 SMNVEV (reference sequence). The CDR3 contains 16 residues.

This chain connects TRBV19 to TRBJ2-7; the match to TRBD2 covers 7 bases. V lost 1 base, J lost 0 bases, and 3 bases stayed unmatched. Germline V gene data show CDR1 as LNHDA and CDR2 as SQIVND (reference sequence). The CDR3 sequence is 15 residues long. The CDR3 DNA reads TGTGCCAGTAGTATAGTTGGCGGGGGCTCCTACGAGCAGTACTTC. Protein product: CASSIVGGGSYEQYF.

This chain links TRBV19 with TRBJ2-5, with D perhaps TRBD1 (6 bases). V lost 6 bases to trimming and J lost 5 bases, with 13 bases between them. CDR1 is LNHDA, CDR2 SQIVND, per germline (reference sequence). The CDR3 spans 13 residues. The DNA of the CDR3 is TGTGCCAGTAGGAAACAGGGTGAGGAGACCCAGTACTTC. Its translation is CASRKQGEETQYF.

The rearrangement uses TRBV19 and TRBJ1-4, with D perhaps matching TRBD1 (6 bases). The V end lost 4 bases, the J end lost 8 bases, and 11 bases lay between the germline ends. Germline-derived CDR1 and CDR2 are LNHDA and SQIVND (reference sequence). This CDR3 contains 13 residues. The CDR3 loop is CASSNRVFEKLFF. CDR3 DNA: TGTGCCAGTAGTAACAGGGTCTTCGAAAAACTGTTTTTT.

The J gene is TRBJ1-2, the V gene TRBV5-1; the match to TRBD1 covers 7 bases. Germline CDR1 is SGHRS and CDR2 is YFSETQ. The CDR3 contains 16 residues. V gave up 3 bases and J gave up 1 base; unmatched junction bases: 9. The CDR3 nucleotides read TGCGCCAGCAGCTCACTCCTCAGGGGGATTAACTATGGCTACACCTTC. The encoded protein is CASSSLLRGINYGYTF. The variable domain in full, with the rest retrieved from reference TRBV5-1 and TRBJ1-2, is KAGVTQTPRYLIKTRGQQVTLSCSPISGHRSVSWYQQTPGQGLQFLFEYFSETQRNKGNFPGRFSGRQFSNSRSEMNVSTLELGDSALYLCASSSLLRGINYGYTFGSGTRLTVV.

This clone is a singleton in its sample. The V gene is TRBV5-1, the J gene TRBJ2-2, with D perhaps matching TRBD1 (6 bases). Germline CDR1 is SGHRS and CDR2 is YFSETQ. With 8 bases removed from V and 4 bases from J, the gap between germline ends came to 21 bases. The CDR3 runs 16 residues. CDR3 in amino acids: CASNRQAIVGTGELFF. CDR3 bases: TGCGCCAGTAACAGACAGGCGATCGTGGGCACCGGGGAGCTGTTTTTT.

To note about this clone: The same CDR3 can be traced to other DNA sequences in this sample. CDR3 residues: CASSEGTGGWDTQYF. DNA of the CDR3: TGTGCCAGCAGTGAAGGGACGGGAGGGTGGGATACGCAGTATTTT. The gene calls are TRBV25-1 and TRBJ2-3; 8 nucleotides line up with TRBD2. Germline V lookup: CDR1 MGHDK, CDR2 SYGVNS. With V trimmed by 2 bases and J by 6 bases, 7 bases remained unmatched. The CDR3 covers 15 residues.

The V and J genes are TRBV6-6 and TRBJ1-2; 7 bases fit TRBD1. The V segment lost 6 bases and the J segment 5 bases; nucleotides outside the gene matches: 3. This CDR3 is 12 amino acids long. Germline V lookup: CDR1 MNHNY, CDR2 SVGAGI (reference sequence). The CDR3 sequence is CASSNRGYGYTF. The CDR3 region has the DNA TGTGCCAGCAGCAACAGGGGATATGGCTACACCTTC.

This clone has only a few counts. As DNA, the CDR3 is TGTGCCTGGAGTGTCTCCCGCGCGGGTGAAAAACTGTTTTTT. Translation gives CAWSVSRAGEKLFF. The rearrangement links TRBV30 to TRBJ1-4; no firm D call. The germline gives CDR1 GTSNPN, CDR2 SVGIG (reference sequence). This CDR3 contains 14 residues. V gave up 0 bases and J gave up 7 bases, with 12 bases separating them.

The rearrangement uses TRBV30 and TRBJ1-1, with a weak D call TRBD1 (6 bases). Germline V gene sequence: CDR1 GTSNPN, CDR2 SVGIG (reference sequence). The CDR3 is 13 residues long. V was cut by 3 bases and J by 3 bases, with 11 bases left in between. The CDR3 sequence is CAWSKQGYTEAFF. CDR3 coding DNA: TGTGCCTGGAGCAAACAGGGATACACTGAAGCTTTCTTT. The full variable domain, with the rest looked up from reference TRBV30 and TRBJ1-1, is SQTIHQWPATLVQPVGSPLSLECTVEGTSNPNLYWYRQAAGRGLQLLFYSVGIGQISSEVPQNLSASRPQDRQFILSSKKLLLSDSGFYLCAWSKQGYTEAFFGQGTRLTVV.

This chain uses TRBV5-6 with TRBJ2-5; TRBD1 aligns across 10 bases. Looked up from germline, CDR1 is SGHDT and CDR2 is YYEEEE. The CDR3 totals 15 residues. With 4 bases clipped from V and 5 bases from J, the junction kept 8 bases outside the gene matches. As DNA, the CDR3 is TGTGCCAGCAGCGACAGGGGGCGTATGTTGGAGACCCAGTACTTC. Encoded protein: CASSDRGRMLETQYF.

V gene TRBV5-1 combines with J gene TRBJ1-5; D remains unclear. The length of the CDR3 is 15 residues. Germline V gene data show CDR1 as SGHRS and CDR2 as YFSETQ. Trimming left V 0 bases short and J 0 bases short, with 7 bases between. The CDR3 region has the DNA TGCGCCAGCAGCTTGGGGCAGTATAGCAATCAGCCCCAGCATTTT. As protein: CASSLGQYSNQPQHF.

This sequence joins TRBV9 and TRBJ2-7; TRBD2 agrees at 12 bases. V lost 3 bases and J lost 4; bases outside the gene matches: 11. The CDR3 totals 17 residues. Germline values: CDR1 SGDLS, CDR2 YYNGEE. The DNA of the CDR3 is TGTGCCAGCAGCGCCGGGACTAGCGGGCATCCCCTATACGAGCAGTACTTC. It is translated as CASSAGTSGHPLYEQYF.

This chain uses TRBV9 with TRBJ2-7; perhaps TRBD2 as D (6 bases). Trimming shortened V by 4 bases and J by 4 bases, and 18 bases separated the two germline ends. Germline V CDR1 and CDR2: SGDLS, YYNGEE. The CDR3 contains 15 residues. The CDR3 is CASSPQWGVEYEQYF. Here the CDR3 DNA reads TGTGCCAGCAGCCCCCAGTGGGGGGTGGAATACGAGCAGTACTTC.

The chain is built from TRBV29-1 and TRBJ2-1, with D possibly being TRBD2 (5 bases). V lost 5 bases to trimming and J lost 9 bases, with 20 bases between them. Germline V gene lookup returns CDR1 SQVTM and CDR2 ANQGSEA. The CDR3 totals 14 residues. As DNA, the CDR3 is TGCAGCGTTTTTGTTGAAGCGGCCCTCGGTGAGCAGTTCTTC. Translated: CSVFVEAALGEQFF.

This chain uses TRBV7-2 with TRBJ1-2; 7 bases are a match to TRBD1. The CDR3 contains 13 residues. The germline gives CDR1 SGHTA, CDR2 FQGNSA. V was clipped by 5 bases and J by 8 bases; unmatched bases: 8. The CDR3 DNA reads TGTGCCAGCAGCCGCGACAGGGTGGAAGGCTACACCTTC. This encodes CASSRDRVEGYTF.

The V call is TRBV6-5, the J call TRBJ1-1; 10 bases align to TRBD1. CDR1 is MNHEY and CDR2 is SVGAGI in the germline V gene. V dropped 2 bases and J dropped 5; count of bases not matched to a gene: 5. The CDR3 is 15 amino acids. Written as DNA, the CDR3 is TGTGCCAGCAGTTACCAGGGACAGGGGCGTACTGAAGCTTTCTTT. It yields the protein CASSYQGQGRTEAFF.

This sequence joins TRBV7-9 and TRBJ1-1, with a weak D call TRBD1 (6 bases). The CDR3 is made up of 15 amino acids. Trimming shortened V by 6 bases and J by 0 bases, and 14 bases separated the two germline ends. Germline CDR1 reads SEHNR; CDR2 reads FQNEAQ (reference sequence). The CDR3 nucleotides are TGTGCCAGCAGTTCCCACAGGGTAATGAACACTGAAGCTTTCTTT. Translation gives CASSSHRVMNTEAFF.

V gene TRBV19 combines with J gene TRBJ1-5, with a weak D call TRBD1 (5 bases). Germline CDR1 LNHDA, CDR2 SQIVND (reference sequence). The CDR3 runs 15 residues. Trimming pared 1 base from V and 3 bases from J, leaving 10 bases between. Here the CDR3 reads CASSIGAGINQPQHF. The CDR3 nucleotides read TGTGCCAGTAGTATAGGGGCAGGGATCAATCAGCCCCAGCATTTT. The whole variable domain, remainder taken from reference TRBV19 and TRBJ1-5, is DGGITQSPKYLFRKEGQNVTLSCEQNLNHDAMYWYRQDPGQGLRLIYYSQIVNDFQKGDIAEGYSVSREKKESFPLTVTSAQKNPTAFYLCASSIGAGINQPQHFGDGTRLSIL.

V usage is TRBV7-2 and J usage is TRBJ2-3; tentative D call: TRBD2 (6 bases). Looked up from germline, CDR1 is SGHTA and CDR2 is FQGNSA. The ends were cut back, 1 base at V and 6 bases at J, with 14 bases in the middle. The CDR3 covers 15 residues. The CDR3 sequence: CASSLGPLGGDTQYF. CDR3 nucleotides: TGTGCCAGCAGCTTAGGCCCCCTAGGAGGGGATACGCAGTATTTT.

A few counts support this clone. CDR3: CASIKGATNEKLFF. The CDR3 nucleotides are TGTGCCAGCATAAAGGGAGCAACTAATGAAAAACTGTTTTTT. This rearrangement joins TRBV5-5 to TRBJ1-4; D unresolved. The V end lost 6 bases, the J end lost 0 bases, and 9 bases lay between the germline ends. Germline CDR1 is SGHKS and CDR2 is YYEKEE (reference sequence). This CDR3 has 14 amino acids.

The chain has TRBV18 and TRBJ1-1, with no clear D. V lost 0 bases, J lost 8 bases, and 10 bases lay in between. CDR3 length: 13 residues. From germline, CDR1 is KGHSH and CDR2 LQKENI. The CDR3 region is CASSPPSGREAFF. CDR3 in DNA: TGTGCCAGCTCACCACCGTCTGGGAGAGAAGCTTTCTTT.

The chain is built from TRBV19 and TRBJ1-1; 7 nucleotides line up with TRBD1. V was pared by 1 base and J by 4 bases, with 9 bases of the junction left unmatched. The V gene's germline CDR1 is LNHDA and CDR2 SQIVND (reference sequence). The CDR3 is made up of 16 amino acids. In DNA form, the CDR3 reads TGTGCCAGTAGTATAGGCAACACAGGGGCCCCCACTGAAGCTTTCTTT. Its protein is CASSIGNTGAPTEAFF.

The DNA for the CDR3 is TGTGCCAGTGCCCGGCGGGGCGGGGAGCTGTTTTTT. Protein product: CASARRGGELFF. The chain combines TRBV19 with TRBJ2-2, with D possibly matching TRBD2 (6 bases). V was trimmed by 8 bases and J by 7 bases, leaving 11 bases between them. The germline V gene has CDR1 LNHDA and CDR2 SQIVND (reference sequence). There are 12 residues in the CDR3. Looking up the rest from reference TRBV19 and TRBJ2-2 gives the full variable domain: DGGITQSPKYLFRKEGQNVTLSCEQNLNHDAMYWYRQDPGQGLRLIYYSQIVNDFQKGDIAEGYSVSREKKESFPLTVTSAQKNPTAFYLCASARRGGELFFGEGSRLTVL.

This chain joins TRBV5-6 and TRBJ2-7; 9 bases are a match to TRBD1. The CDR3 totals 17 residues. Germline CDR1 reads SGHDT; CDR2 reads YYEEEE. With V trimmed by 1 base and J by 1 base, 9 bases remained unmatched. The DNA of the CDR3 is TGTGCCAGCAGCTTGAAGCAAGGACAGGGGATTTCCTACGAGCAGTACTTC. Amino acid sequence: CASSLKQGQGISYEQYF.

This chain uses TRBV19 with TRBJ1-5, with 9 bases matching TRBD1. CDR3 length: 15 residues. V was clipped by 4 bases and J by 7 bases; unmatched bases: 8. The germline CDR1 and CDR2 sequences are LNHDA and SQIVND (reference sequence). The CDR3 sequence is CASSSGQGRPQPQHF. For the CDR3, the DNA is TGTGCCAGTAGTAGTGGACAGGGGAGGCCCCAGCCCCAGCATTTT.

Points on this clone: Other DNA sequences in this sample translate to the same CDR3. Here the CDR3 DNA reads TGTGCCAGCAGCTTAGTGGGCGGGGGCACTGAAGCTTTCTTT. It specifies CASSLVGGGTEAFF. This chain uses TRBV7-9 with TRBJ1-1, with D possibly TRBD1 on 5 matching bases. Looked up from germline, CDR1 is SEHNR and CDR2 is FQNEAQ (reference sequence). This CDR3 spans 14 amino acids. V dropped 1 base and J dropped 4 bases, with 10 bases sitting between them.

The chain joins TRBV28 to TRBJ2-7, with D possibly matching TRBD1 (6 bases). CDR1 and CDR2 from the germline V gene are MDHEN and SYDVKM. Deletions cut 8 bases from V and 0 bases from J, with 17 bases between. The CDR3 covers 15 residues. CDR3 sequence: CASSLDRLSSYEQYF. CDR3 sequence (DNA): TGTGCCAGCTCCCTCGACAGGCTATCCTCCTACGAGCAGTACTTC.

In DNA, the CDR3 is TGTGCCAGCAGCTCTAGGGTAGGGGGAGAGACCCAGTACTTC. It specifies CASSSRVGGETQYF. The V call is TRBV5-8, the J call TRBJ2-5; possibly TRBD1 for D (6 bases). V was clipped by 3 bases and J by 4 bases, with 13 bases between them. This CDR3 region has 14 residues. CDR1 is SGHTS, CDR2 YDEGEE, per germline.

V usage is TRBV5-1 and J usage is TRBJ1-4; TRBD1 matches at 7 bases. The germline gives CDR1 SGHRS, CDR2 YFSETQ. V dropped 2 bases and J dropped 10; count of bases not matched to a gene: 8. The CDR3 loop spans 14 amino acids. CDR3 coding DNA: TGCGCCAGCAGCTTACGACAGGGCCAGGGAAAACTGTTTTTT. Protein sequence: CASSLRQGQGKLFF.

The chain uses TRBV7-6 and TRBJ1-1; the D is unclear. The CDR3 is 15 residues long. Germline CDR1 and CDR2: SGHVS and FNYEAQ. With 1 base removed from V and 2 bases from J, the gap between germline ends came to 11 bases. Written as DNA, the CDR3 is TGTGCCAGCAGCTTAGACCCCACAGATAACACTGAAGCTTTCTTT. Encoded protein: CASSLDPTDNTEAFF.